This paragraph reports one T cell receptor (beta chain). Libraries were prepared by immunoSEQ multiplex PCR; TCRdb keeps only in-frame clonotypes and omits some of them. The table has about 230,000 clones, more than 75% seen once. This record comes from a study of blood T cell repertoires in COVID-19. Study as a whole: Researchers got acute and convalescent COVID-19 samples from the United States, Italy and Spain.

J lost 7 bases, V lost 9 bases, and 8 bases had no gene match. The germline V gene encodes CDR1 MDHEN and CDR2 SYDVKM. CDR3 length: 14 amino acids. This clonotype was obtained from a middle-aged man with acute or convalescent COVID-19. The rearrangement links TRBV28 to TRBJ1-6; 8 bases are a match to TRBD1. Sequences were obtained from peripheral blood. As DNA, the CDR3 is TGTGCCAGTCAGGGGGACAGGTCCAATTCACCCCTCCACTTT. Encoded protein: CASQGDRSNSPLHF.